This TCR beta chain emerged from a study of T cell responses to AZD1222 COVID-19 vaccine. Study-level points and caveats: Donor demographics were predominantly white British with a female majority; clonal diversity may be underestimated.

This table comes from immunoSEQ multiplex PCR, and its TCRdb copy is limited to in-frame clones, with some not included. This repertoire shows some 74,000 clones, about 90% found once; its top ten account for over 1.2%. For this clone: Its antigen is not identified.

Sequences were derived from peripheral blood, sampled 28 days after the second AZD1222 dose. The sequence was collected from an adult who received the AZD1222 COVID-19 vaccine.

CDR3 nucleotides: TGTGCCTGGAGTGTACCTTTACGGCGAGCTAACTATGGCTACACCTTC. It codes for CAWSVPLRRANYGYTF. The chain carries TRBV30 and TRBJ1-2; D unresolved. Germline V gives CDR1 GTSNPN, CDR2 SVGIG (reference sequence). The germline V and J ends were trimmed by 0 bases and 0 bases, with 14 bases remaining between them. The CDR3 has 16 residues.